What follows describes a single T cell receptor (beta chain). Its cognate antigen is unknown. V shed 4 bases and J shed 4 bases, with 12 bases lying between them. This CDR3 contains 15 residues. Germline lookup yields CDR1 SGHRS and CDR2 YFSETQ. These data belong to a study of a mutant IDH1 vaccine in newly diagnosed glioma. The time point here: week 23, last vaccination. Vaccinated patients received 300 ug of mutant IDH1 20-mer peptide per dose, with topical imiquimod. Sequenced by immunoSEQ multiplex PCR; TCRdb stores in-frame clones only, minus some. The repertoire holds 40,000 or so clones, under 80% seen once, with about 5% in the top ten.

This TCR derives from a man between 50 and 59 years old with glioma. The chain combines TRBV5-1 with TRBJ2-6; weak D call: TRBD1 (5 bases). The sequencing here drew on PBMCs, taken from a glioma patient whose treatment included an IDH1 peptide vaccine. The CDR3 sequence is CASSPGLYGANVLTF. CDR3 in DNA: TGCGCCAGCAGCCCAGGGCTTTACGGGGCCAACGTCCTGACTTTC.